These 21 T cell receptor beta chains were all obtained from the same sample, sequenced in a study of blood T cell repertoires in COVID-19 (dated by TCRdb to the early 2020s). The library was prepared using the immunoSEQ multiplex PCR assay. In TCRdb, the immuneACCESS table is reduced to in-frame sequences with V and J assigned. These tables do not hold every clone; where another copy was compared, an unresolved V gene accounts for under half, and the others remain unexplained. The sample yields 350,000 to 400,000 clones; approximately 86% were counted once. The leading ten clones occupy 7% to 7.5% of the sample. What was sequenced was peripheral blood. These receptors all come from a woman aged 60-75 years with COVID-19, enrolled during active disease.

The V and J genes are TRBV7-3 and TRBJ2-7, with D perhaps TRBD2 (5 bases). The CDR3 runs 16 residues. The V gene lost 7 bases and the J gene lost 4 bases, with 23 bases spanning the gap. CDR1 is SGHTA, CDR2 FQGTGA, per germline. For the CDR3, the DNA is TGTGCCAGCATCCTCCCTGTGAAGCGGCTCGTTTACGAGCAGTACTTC. This sequence encodes CASILPVKRLVYEQYF.

The rearrangement uses TRBV11-1 and TRBJ1-1; no clear D gene. The V end lost 1 base, the J end lost 8 bases, and 11 bases lay between the germline ends. The V gene's germline CDR1 is SGHAT and CDR2 FQDESV (reference sequence). CDR3 length: 13 amino acids. CDR3 region: CASSLVGVGEAFF. CDR3 nucleotide sequence: TGTGCCAGCAGCTTAGTCGGGGTGGGCGAAGCTTTCTTT.

The chain is built from TRBV18 and TRBJ1-2; D perhaps matches TRBD1 (5 bases). V was cut by 0 bases and J by 4 bases, with 12 bases left in between. The CDR3 length is 15 residues. Germline V gives CDR1 KGHSH, CDR2 LQKENI. The CDR3 is CASSPPGLTIYGYTF. The DNA of the CDR3 is TGTGCCAGCTCACCACCGGGACTGACAATCTATGGCTACACCTTC.

The V gene is TRBV2, the J gene TRBJ2-7; 7 bases map to TRBD1. The V gene end was trimmed by 5 bases and the J gene end by 5 bases; junction bases not matched to a gene: 12. The CDR3 contains 15 residues. CDR1 is SNHLY and CDR2 is FYNNEI in the germline V gene. CDR3 loop: CASSRETGIIDEQYF. For the CDR3, the DNA is TGTGCCAGCAGTAGAGAGACAGGGATCATTGACGAGCAGTACTTC.

The chain uses TRBV2 and TRBJ2-1, with D perhaps being TRBD1 or TRBD2 (9 bases each). Trimming pared 7 bases from V and 6 bases from J, leaving 31 bases between. Germline lookup yields CDR1 SNHLY and CDR2 FYNNEI. The CDR3 is 19 amino acids. This chain's CDR3 is CASKKQGAEDSGGFNEQFF. As DNA, the CDR3 is TGTGCCAGCAAGAAACAGGGGGCCGAGGATAGCGGGGGATTCAATGAGCAGTTCTTC.

The chain carries TRBV19 and TRBJ2-1; 8 positions match TRBD1. Germline V gene data show CDR1 as LNHDA and CDR2 as SQIVND (reference sequence). V was pared by 6 bases and J by 0 bases, with 7 bases of the junction left unmatched. The CDR3 totals 16 residues. The CDR3 here is CASRLTGESSYNEQFF. In nucleotides, the CDR3 is TGTGCCAGTAGGCTGACAGGGGAGTCCTCCTACAATGAGCAGTTCTTC.

The genes are TRBV24-1 and TRBJ2-3; the match to TRBD2 covers 9 bases. V lost 2 bases to trimming and J lost 6 bases; unmatched junction nucleotides: 5. Germline CDR1 KGHDR, CDR2 SFDVKD. The CDR3 length is 15 residues. CDR3 in amino acids: CATSDYSGGPDTQYF. The CDR3 DNA follows: TGTGCCACCAGTGATTACAGCGGGGGGCCCGATACGCAGTATTTT.

This chain links TRBV11-2 with TRBJ1-1; 8 nucleotides line up with TRBD1. Germline V gene lookup returns CDR1 SGHAT and CDR2 FQNNGV. Losses at the gene ends were 2 bases for V and 4 bases for J; bases not matched to a gene: 12. This CDR3 is built from 17 residues. The CDR3 protein is CASSLRRQGAEFTEAFF. In nucleotides, the CDR3 is TGTGCCAGCAGCTTAAGGCGTCAGGGGGCCGAGTTCACTGAAGCTTTCTTT. Complete variable domain (other parts from reference TRBV11-2 and TRBJ1-1): EAGVAQSPRYKIIEKRQSVAFWCNPISGHATLYWYQQILGQGPKLLIQFQNNGVVDDSQLPKDRFSAERLKGVDSTLKIQPAKLEDSAVYLCASSLRRQGAEFTEAFFGQGTRLTVV.

The rearrangement uses TRBV6-1 and TRBJ2-7, with TRBD1 identical over 7 bases. From germline, CDR1 is MNHNS and CDR2 SASEGT. V trimming: 3 bases; J trimming: 2 bases; junction bases outside the gene matches: 7. There are 15 residues in the CDR3. This CDR3 is CASSDPGQRAYEQYF. As DNA, the CDR3 is TGTGCCAGCAGTGACCCGGGACAGCGAGCCTACGAGCAGTACTTC.

The chain joins TRBV5-1 to TRBJ1-6; D may be TRBD1 (6 bases). V was trimmed by 5 bases and J by 1 base, leaving 10 bases between them. The CDR3 extends over 15 amino acids. The germline V gene has CDR1 SGHRS and CDR2 YFSETQ. This CDR3 is CASRPGVSYNSPLHF. The CDR3 DNA reads TGCGCCAGCAGGCCAGGGGTTTCCTATAATTCACCCCTCCACTTT.

The chain joins TRBV29-1 to TRBJ1-1; a weak D match, TRBD1 (5 bases). The germline CDR1 and CDR2 sequences are SQVTM and ANQGSEA. The CDR3 covers 15 residues. V gave up 7 bases and J gave up 4 bases, with 22 bases separating them. Written as DNA, the CDR3 is TGCAGCGGACGTGGGGGATGGGGACTTCCCACTGAAGCTTTCTTT. Amino acids: CSGRGGWGLPTEAFF.

The V and J genes are TRBV10-3 and TRBJ2-3; 9 positions match TRBD1. With V trimmed by 10 bases and J by 6 bases, 8 bases remained unmatched. This CDR3 has 13 residues. CDR1 ENHRY and CDR2 SYGVKD come from the germline V gene. CDR3 in amino acids: CATLQGARDTQYF. The CDR3 DNA follows: TGTGCCACACTACAGGGGGCGCGGGATACGCAGTATTTT.

In nucleotides, the CDR3 is TGCGCCAGCAGCTCCCGGGACTCCCCCAGCACCGGGGAGCTGTTTTTT. Its translation: CASSSRDSPSTGELFF. The chain has TRBV5-1 and TRBJ2-2, with D possibly matching TRBD2 (6 bases). Germline values: CDR1 SGHRS, CDR2 YFSETQ. The CDR3 contains 16 residues. V was clipped by 3 bases and J by 4 bases, with 16 bases between them.

The chain is built from TRBV5-4 and TRBJ1-1, with D maybe TRBD1 (6 bases). Trimming stripped 4 bases from V and 5 bases from J, with 18 bases between. The CDR3 has 15 amino acids. CDR1 is SGHNT and CDR2 is YYREEE in the germline V gene (reference sequence). The CDR3 coding sequence is TGTGCCAGCAGCCGCGTTACAGGGCTAAATACTGAAGCTTTCTTT. Encoded protein: CASSRVTGLNTEAFF.

V gene TRBV6-5 combines with J gene TRBJ1-4, with 7 bases fitting TRBD1. There are 15 residues in the CDR3. J gave up 4 bases and V 6 bases, and 8 bases lay outside the gene matches. Germline CDR1 reads MNHEY; CDR2 reads SVGAGI. This chain's CDR3 is CASSTVQGDNEKLFF. The CDR3 DNA is TGTGCCAGCAGCACCGTTCAGGGGGATAATGAAAAACTGTTTTTT.

In this sample, this clone turned up a few times. The chain combines TRBV11-2 with TRBJ2-2; D is uncertain. The CDR3 is 13 amino acids. Germline V gives CDR1 SGHAT, CDR2 FQNNGV. Trimming cost V 1 base and J 6 bases, with 6 bases left between them. This CDR3 reads CASSLGEAGELFF. The CDR3 nucleotides are TGTGCCAGCAGCTTAGGAGAAGCCGGGGAGCTGTTTTTT.

This chain links TRBV5-1 with TRBJ2-1; 11 nucleotides agree with TRBD2. The CDR3 loop spans 15 amino acids. V gave up 2 bases and J gave up 4 bases; unmatched junction bases: 2. Germline V gene lookup returns CDR1 SGHRS and CDR2 YFSETQ. Written as DNA, the CDR3 is TGCGCCAGCAGCTTTAGCGGGGGGGCTTACAATGAGCAGTTCTTC. Translating it yields CASSFSGGAYNEQFF.

CDR3 protein: CASSPVGGAGNTIYF. CDR3 in DNA: TGTGCCAGCTCACCCGTCGGGGGTGCCGGAAACACCATATATTTT. This chain uses TRBV18 with TRBJ1-3; TRBD1 is a possible D gene (5 bases). This CDR3 comprises 15 residues. Trimming removed 3 bases at V and 4 bases at J, with 13 bases between. The germline CDR1 and CDR2 sequences are KGHSH and LQKENI.

The chain couples TRBV9 to TRBJ1-2; TRBD1 might be the D (6 bases). The ends were cut back, 3 bases at V and 0 bases at J, with 18 bases in the middle. This CDR3 contains 17 residues. Germline V gene sequence: CDR1 SGDLS, CDR2 YYNGEE. CDR3 sequence: CASSAHLGGRSNYGYTF. The CDR3 DNA follows: TGTGCCAGCAGCGCCCACTTAGGGGGAAGGTCTAACTATGGCTACACCTTC.

The CDR3 DNA follows: TGTGCCAGCAGCGTAGGGCAGTTAACCTATGGCTACACCTTC. It translates to CASSVGQLTYGYTF. The chain has TRBV9 and TRBJ1-2; D ambiguous. The CDR3 has 14 residues. CDR1 is SGDLS, CDR2 YYNGEE, per germline. V shed 0 bases and J shed 4 bases, with 10 bases lying between them.

The V and J genes are TRBV4-2 and TRBJ2-6; 8 bases are a match to TRBD1. The CDR3 is 18 residues long. With V trimmed by 4 bases and J by 2 bases, 10 bases remained unmatched. CDR1 is LGHNA, CDR2 YNFKEQ, per germline. CDR3 coding DNA: TGTGCCAGCAGCCGCGGACGGACAGGGACCACTGGGGCCAACGTCCTGACTTTC. Protein product: CASSRGRTGTTGANVLTF.